This TCR beta chain was documented in a study of regulatory T cells in long-lasting Graves disease. This clonotype has a count of ten or more. What it binds is unknown. Combining iRepertoire HTBI primers with Arm-PCR of CDR3 regions, the authors built TCR beta libraries. TCRdb called the multiplex PCR reads again in MiXCR, with one record for every CDR3 protein. The table shows around 250,000 distinct CDR3 sequences, with around 17% occurring only once. General observations from the study: The persistent group shared around 2,700 public clonotypes, more than the roughly 970 shared by new patients. Researchers reported studying only peripheral blood, not thyroid tissue.

Time point meaning: newly diagnosed GD, antithyroid drugs for less than 3 months. The TCR library was made from RNA that had been extracted from PBMCs in TRIzol. The sequencing here drew on peripheral blood mononuclear cells (PBMCs), taken at new diagnosis, from a patient treated with antithyroid drugs. This sequence originates from a female donor with Graves disease.

The CDR3 DNA follows: TGTGCCAGCAGCCTGATCGGAAACAGGGAATTCATGCATGGCTACACCTTC. Protein product: CASSLIGNREFMHGYTF. This rearrangement joins TRBV28 to TRBJ1-2, with TRBD1 as a possible D gene (6 bases). CDR3 length: 17 residues. The V gene's germline CDR1 is MDHEN and CDR2 SYDVKM. Deletions cut 6 bases from V and 6 bases from J, with 26 bases between.